This record concerns one T cell receptor beta chain sequence. Its antigen is currently unknown. The PCR employed 60 Vbeta primers together with 13 Jbeta primers. The method was immunoSEQ multiplex PCR; TCRdb's version includes in-frame clones alone and lacks a portion of them. The sample shows around 150,000 clones, roughly 80% of them seen only once. These data originate in a study of cytomegalovirus exposure and HLA in healthy donors. Overall study results and limits: Presence/absence comparisons presumed near-even sequencing depth among donors.

The CDR3 is made up of 13 amino acids. Germline trimming cut 4 bases from V and 8 bases from J; bases unmatched to any gene: 6. Germline V gene data show CDR1 as SGHRS and CDR2 as YFSETQ. This receptor was obtained from a female donor in good health and CMV-seronegative. This chain joins TRBV5-1 and TRBJ1-2; 9 positions agree with TRBD1. Sequenced material: PBMCs. DNA of the CDR3: TGCGCCAGCAGCAGGACAGGGGACTGGGGCTACACCTTC. It yields the protein CASSRTGDWGYTF.